Sequencing of this TCR beta chain was carried out in a study of blood T cell repertoires in COVID-19. Study-level background: The study drew acute and convalescent COVID-19 samples from the United States, Italy and Spain. Nucleic acid was either cDNA or gDNA, and it came from T cells, B-cell-depleted T cells, or PBMCs.

Authors' analysis steps: Quantification of nucleated cells was approximated via reference gene primer amplification. Profiled with immunoSEQ multiplex PCR; TCRdb holds only in-frame clones, not every one. V and J calls and clone size follow that table, whereas D and trimming were derived from the DNA. The sample carries around 100,000 clones, 82% recorded once. This clone showed up many times. This CDR3 is 14 amino acids long. Germline V gene lookup returns CDR1 KGHSH and CDR2 LQKENI. With V trimmed by 3 bases and J by 4 bases, 3 bases remained unmatched. Material: peripheral blood. V gene TRBV18 combines with J gene TRBJ2-7, with 10 bases identical to TRBD2. This clonotype was sampled from a man in his sixties with acute or convalescent COVID-19. The CDR3 spells CASSPALAGYEQYF. DNA for the CDR3: TGTGCCAGCTCACCGGCACTAGCGGGGTACGAGCAGTACTTC.